This T cell receptor beta chain stems from a study of response to subunit inactivated influenza vaccine. TCRdb fed the RT-PCR reads into MiXCR, producing one record per CDR3 protein. Here the sample spans fewer than 600,000 distinct CDR3 sequences, less than 7.5% being singletons. This clonotype was counted between two and nine times. Its cognate antigen is unknown. Germline loops: CDR1 MNHEY, CDR2 SVGEGT. This CDR3 region has 13 residues. V was cut by 6 bases and J by 4 bases, with 12 bases left in between. Study-level results: With each seasonal influenza vaccination, the authors suggested, few new T cells are recruited.

The source of this sequence is a man in his fifties or sixties who received an inactivated influenza vaccine. The J gene is TRBJ1-1, the V gene TRBV6-2 or TRBV6-3; perhaps TRBD1 as D (5 bases). The material sequenced was PBMCs from blood, taken less than 30 months after vaccination. CDR3 coding DNA: TGTGCCAGCAGCAAAATTGGGGGCACTGAAGCTTTCTTT. Translation gives CASSKIGGTEAFF.